This note documents a single T cell receptor beta chain sequence. The antigen is not known. This sample was included in a study of somatic mutations in cytotoxic T cells in rheumatoid arthritis. Study overall: Flow sorting yielded some V beta antibody-stained T-cell populations at nearly 100% purity, among them V beta1+ cells sequenced for TCRB. Study-level results: With some 62 patients examined, roughly eight had a largest CD8+ clone exceeding 20% of CD8+ cells. Nobody knew which antigens the expanded CD8+ clones targeted.

The CD4+ and CD8+ fractions came from positive magnetic bead selection and were purity-checked by flow cytometry. Assay: immunoSEQ multiplex PCR; the TCRdb copy retains only in-frame clones and omits some. The sample comprises some 30,000 clones, around 84% of which are singletons, and 7.5% to 9.5% rests with the top ten. This clonotype originated in an adult with rheumatoid arthritis. The material sequenced was CD8+ T cells sorted from blood.

In DNA, the CDR3 is TGTGCCATCAGGGATGTTAATGAGCAGTTCTTC. Translated: CAIRDVNEQFF. This chain uses TRBV10-3 with TRBJ2-1; D is undetermined. Germline V gives CDR1 ENHRY, CDR2 SYGVKD. V gave up 6 bases and J gave up 7 bases, with 7 bases separating them. This CDR3 is 11 amino acids long.